The clone carrying this T cell receptor beta chain was seen at least ten times. Germline V lookup: CDR1 KGHDR, CDR2 SFDVKD. With 4 bases clipped from V and 9 bases from J, the junction kept 11 bases outside the gene matches. The CDR3 consists of 16 residues. This sample was included in a study of T-cell reconstitution after alpha-beta-depleted transplantation in children. Unique molecular identifiers were built into the TCRbeta library. A single record per CDR3 protein comes from TCRdb applying MiXCR to the PCR reads. The sample lists about half a million distinct CDR3 sequences, around 13% occurring once.

The material was PBMCs from the stem cell graft donor, obtained from the stem cell graft. The chain uses TRBV24-1 and TRBJ1-5; 10 nucleotides match TRBD1. The TCR comes from a human donor who donated a stem cell graft to a child with combined immunodeficiency. The CDR3 region is CATSDPGTGDLSPQHF. For the CDR3, the DNA is TGTGCCACCAGTGACCCCGGGACAGGGGACCTATCGCCCCAGCATTTT.